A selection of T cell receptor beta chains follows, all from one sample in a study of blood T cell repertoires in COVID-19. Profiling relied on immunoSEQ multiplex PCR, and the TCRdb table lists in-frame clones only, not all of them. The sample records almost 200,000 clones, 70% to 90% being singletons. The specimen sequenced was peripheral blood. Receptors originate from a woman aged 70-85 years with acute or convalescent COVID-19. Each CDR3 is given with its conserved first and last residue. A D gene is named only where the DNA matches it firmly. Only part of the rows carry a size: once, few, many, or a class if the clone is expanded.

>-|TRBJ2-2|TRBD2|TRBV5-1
CASSLGGTSGATGELFF
TGCGCCAGCAGCTTGGGGGGGACTAGCGGAGCCACCGGGGAGCTGTTTTTT
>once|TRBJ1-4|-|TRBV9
CASSLTGGKLFF
TGTGCCAGCAGCCTTACCGGGGGAAAACTGTTTTTT
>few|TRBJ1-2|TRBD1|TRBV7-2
CASRPWTGTYGYTF
TGTGCCAGCAGACCTTGGACAGGTACCTATGGCTACACCTTC
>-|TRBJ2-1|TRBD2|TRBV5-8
CASSLYRSGTSGFYNEQFF
TGTGCCAGCAGCTTGTATAGGTCCGGAACTAGCGGGTTCTACAATGAGCAGTTCTTC
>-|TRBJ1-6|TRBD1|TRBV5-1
CASSLAGTVYSPLHF
TGCGCCAGCAGCTTGGCGGGGACAGTATATTCACCCCTCCACTTT
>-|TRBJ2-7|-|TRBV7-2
CASSLAEPHEQYF
TGTGCCAGCAGCTTAGCAGAGCCCCACGAGCAGTACTTC
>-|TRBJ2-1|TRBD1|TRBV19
CASSARRGQGINEQFF
TGTGCCAGTAGTGCACGGCGCGGACAGGGGATCAATGAGCAGTTCTTC
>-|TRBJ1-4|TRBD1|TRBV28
CASSLWGTGGEKLFF
TGTGCCAGCAGTCTATGGGGGACAGGGGGTGAAAAACTGTTTTTT
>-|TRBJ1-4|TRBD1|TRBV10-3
CASWTGGLGTNEKLFF
TGTGCCTCCTGGACAGGGGGCCTAGGAACTAATGAAAAACTGTTTTTT
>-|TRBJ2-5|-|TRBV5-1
CASSLAGRKGQETQYF
TGCGCCAGCAGCTTGGCTGGCAGGAAGGGGCAAGAGACCCAGTACTTC
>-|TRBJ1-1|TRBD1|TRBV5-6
CASSSGTGWTEAFF
TGTGCCAGCAGCTCGGGGACAGGCTGGACTGAAGCTTTCTTT
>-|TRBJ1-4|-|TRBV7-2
CASSPRSGQREKLFF
TGTGCCAGCAGCCCGAGGTCAGGGCAAAGGGAAAAACTGTTTTTT
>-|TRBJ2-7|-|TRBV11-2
CASRIDSAYEQYF
TGTGCCAGCAGGATTGACAGTGCATACGAGCAGTACTTC
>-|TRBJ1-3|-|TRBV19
CATSSSGGNTIYF
TGTGCCACCTCGTCTAGCGGGGGAAACACCATATATTTT
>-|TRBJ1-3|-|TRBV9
CASSVEQAGNTIYF
TGTGCCAGCAGCGTAGAACAGGCTGGAAACACCATATATTTT
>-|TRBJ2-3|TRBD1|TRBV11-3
CASSLDSNRDSRQYF
TGTGCCAGCAGCTTAGATAGTAATCGGGACAGCAGGCAGTATTTT
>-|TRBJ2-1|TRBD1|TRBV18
CASSPPGQLPYNEQFF
TGTGCCAGCTCACCGCCGGGACAGTTGCCTTACAATGAGCAGTTCTTC
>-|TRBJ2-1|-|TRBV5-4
CASSPGPDGQFF
TGTGCCAGCAGCCCGGGTCCAGATGGGCAGTTCTTC
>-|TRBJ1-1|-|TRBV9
CASSPWGENTEAFF
TGTGCCAGCAGCCCTTGGGGGGAGAACACTGAAGCTTTCTTT
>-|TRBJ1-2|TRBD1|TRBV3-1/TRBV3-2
CASSQETGEGGYTF
TGTGCCAGCAGCCAGGAGACAGGGGAGGGTGGCTACACCTTC
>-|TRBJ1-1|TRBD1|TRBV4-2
CASSQGMDRANTEAFF
TGTGCCAGCAGCCAAGGGATGGACAGGGCGAACACTGAAGCTTTCTTT
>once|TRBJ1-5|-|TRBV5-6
CASSSYAARRRQPQHF
TGTGCCAGCAGCTCCTACGCGGCCCGGCGTCGTCAGCCCCAGCATTTT
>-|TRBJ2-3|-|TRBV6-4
CASSSGFPSGTDTQYF
TGTGCCAGCAGTTCAGGGTTCCCCTCTGGCACAGATACGCAGTATTTT
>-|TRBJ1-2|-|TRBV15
CATSTPSGLGYTF
TGTGCCACCAGCACTCCCTCAGGCTTGGGCTACACCTTC
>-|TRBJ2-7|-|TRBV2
CASRQGVSYEQYF
TGTGCCAGCAGACAGGGAGTCTCCTACGAGCAGTACTTC
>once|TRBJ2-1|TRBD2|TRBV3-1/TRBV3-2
CASSQVPLSGRDYNEQFF
TGTGCCAGCAGCCAAGTCCCCCTTAGCGGGAGAGACTACAATGAGCAGTTCTTC
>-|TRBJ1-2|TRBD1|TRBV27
CASSPLRPGQGGATNYGYTF
TGTGCCAGCAGTCCCCTACGACCCGGACAGGGGGGAGCGACCAACTATGGCTACACCTTC
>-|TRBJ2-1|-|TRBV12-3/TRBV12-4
CASRSTGSFSEFF
TGTGCCAGCAGATCGACAGGTAGTTTTAGCGAGTTCTTC
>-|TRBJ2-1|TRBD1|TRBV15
CATRSGTGTYNEQFF
TGTGCCACCAGATCCGGGACAGGGACATACAATGAGCAGTTCTTC
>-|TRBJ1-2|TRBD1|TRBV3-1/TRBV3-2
CASSPWDREHYGYTF
TGTGCCAGCAGCCCTTGGGACAGGGAACACTATGGCTACACCTTC
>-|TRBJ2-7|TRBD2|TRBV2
CASRGLAGGPSEQYF
TGTGCCAGCAGAGGACTAGCGGGAGGGCCCAGCGAGCAGTACTTC
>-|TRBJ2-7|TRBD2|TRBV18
CASSYLAGVYEQYF
TGTGCCAGCTCATATCTAGCGGGAGTTTACGAGCAGTACTTC
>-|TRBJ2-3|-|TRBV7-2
CASSFGTDTQYF
TGTGCCAGCAGCTTCGGGACAGATACGCAGTATTTT
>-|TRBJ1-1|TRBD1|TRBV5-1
CASSLGTGGTEAFF
TGCGCCAGCAGCTTGGGGACAGGTGGCACTGAAGCTTTCTTT
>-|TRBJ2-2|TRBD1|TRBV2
CASSGQGTYANTGELFF
TGTGCCAGCAGTGGACAGGGGACGTACGCGAACACCGGGGAGCTGTTTTTT
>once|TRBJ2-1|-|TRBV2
CASSAGAEQFF
TGTGCCAGCAGTGCGGGAGCTGAGCAGTTCTTC
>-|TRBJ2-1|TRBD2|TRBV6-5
CASKAGPEVDEQFF
TGTGCCAGCAAAGCGGGGCCCGAGGTGGATGAGCAGTTCTTC
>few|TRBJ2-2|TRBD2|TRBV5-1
CASSLTGTSGRTNTGELFF
TGCGCCAGCAGCTTAACCGGGACTAGCGGGAGGACGAACACCGGGGAGCTGTTTTTT
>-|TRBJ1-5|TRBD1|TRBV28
CASSQGGTGDQPQHF
TGTGCCAGCTCCCAAGGGGGAACAGGGGATCAGCCCCAGCATTTT
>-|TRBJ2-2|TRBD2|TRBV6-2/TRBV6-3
CASSTRLAENTGELFF
TGTGCCAGCAGTACCCGACTAGCGGAAAACACCGGGGAGCTGTTTTTT
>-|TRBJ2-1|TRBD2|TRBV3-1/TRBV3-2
CASSQVNSGRADNEQFF
TGTGCCAGCAGCCAGGTGAATAGCGGGAGGGCCGACAATGAGCAGTTCTTC
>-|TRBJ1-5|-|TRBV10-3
CAISDRGAGIQPQHF
TGTGCCATCAGTGACAGGGGCGCTGGAATTCAGCCCCAGCATTTT
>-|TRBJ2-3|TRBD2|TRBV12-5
CASGYISGTSTDTQYF
TGTGCTAGTGGTTACATTAGCGGGACAAGCACAGATACGCAGTATTTT
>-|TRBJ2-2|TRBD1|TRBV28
CASSSTGERYTGELFF
TGTGCCAGCAGTTCTACAGGGGAACGGTACACCGGGGAGCTGTTTTTT
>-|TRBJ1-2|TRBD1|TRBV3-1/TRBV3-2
CASSQAGGNYGYTF
TGTGCCAGCAGCCAAGCAGGGGGTAACTATGGCTACACCTTC
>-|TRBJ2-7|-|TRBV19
CASSIYGGSSYEQYF
TGTGCCAGTAGTATATATGGCGGGTCCTCCTACGAGCAGTACTTC
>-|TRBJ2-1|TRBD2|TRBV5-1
CASSFDSGSWNEQFF
TGCGCCAGCAGCTTTGACAGCGGGAGTTGGAATGAGCAGTTCTTC
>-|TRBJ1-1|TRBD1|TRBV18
CASSPLSGAGGNTEAFF
TGTGCCAGCTCACCACTTTCAGGAGCAGGGGGGAACACTGAAGCTTTCTTT
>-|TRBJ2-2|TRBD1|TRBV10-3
CAISGRPGGNTGELFF
TGTGCCATCAGTGGGAGGCCAGGGGGGAACACCGGGGAGCTGTTTTTT
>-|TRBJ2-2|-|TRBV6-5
CASRKGRGGTGELFF
TGTGCCAGCAGGAAGGGCCGAGGGGGCACCGGGGAGCTGTTTTTT
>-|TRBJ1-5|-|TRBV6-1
CASSEQGTGNQPQHF
TGTGCCAGCAGTGAACAGGGAACGGGCAATCAGCCCCAGCATTTT
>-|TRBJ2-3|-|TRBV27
CASSSDLDTQYF
TGTGCCAGCAGTTCCGACTTGGATACGCAGTATTTT
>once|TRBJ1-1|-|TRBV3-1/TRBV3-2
CASSPTGISTEAFF
TGTGCCAGCAGCCCTACAGGGATTAGCACTGAAGCTTTCTTT
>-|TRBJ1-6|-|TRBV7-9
CASSLGGENSPLHF
TGTGCCAGCAGCTTAGGGGGGGAGAATTCACCCCTCCACTTT
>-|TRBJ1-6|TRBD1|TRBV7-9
CATSQEGQGRSPLHF
TGTGCCACTTCACAGGAGGGACAGGGAAGGTCACCCCTCCACTTT
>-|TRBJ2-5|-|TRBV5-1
CASARGPSQETQYF
TGCGCCAGCGCCCGGGGTCCATCCCAAGAGACCCAGTACTTC
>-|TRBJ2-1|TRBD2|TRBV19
CASSMAASGSYEQFF
TGTGCCAGTAGTATGGCTGCTAGCGGGAGTTATGAGCAGTTCTTC
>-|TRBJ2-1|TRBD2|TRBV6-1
CASSEGVPGLAGGRYNEQFF
TGTGCCAGCAGTGAGGGCGTCCCGGGACTAGCGGGGGGGCGATACAATGAGCAGTTCTTC
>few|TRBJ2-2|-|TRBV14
CASSPGIFTGELFF
TGTGCCAGCAGCCCGGGGATTTTCACCGGGGAGCTGTTTTTT